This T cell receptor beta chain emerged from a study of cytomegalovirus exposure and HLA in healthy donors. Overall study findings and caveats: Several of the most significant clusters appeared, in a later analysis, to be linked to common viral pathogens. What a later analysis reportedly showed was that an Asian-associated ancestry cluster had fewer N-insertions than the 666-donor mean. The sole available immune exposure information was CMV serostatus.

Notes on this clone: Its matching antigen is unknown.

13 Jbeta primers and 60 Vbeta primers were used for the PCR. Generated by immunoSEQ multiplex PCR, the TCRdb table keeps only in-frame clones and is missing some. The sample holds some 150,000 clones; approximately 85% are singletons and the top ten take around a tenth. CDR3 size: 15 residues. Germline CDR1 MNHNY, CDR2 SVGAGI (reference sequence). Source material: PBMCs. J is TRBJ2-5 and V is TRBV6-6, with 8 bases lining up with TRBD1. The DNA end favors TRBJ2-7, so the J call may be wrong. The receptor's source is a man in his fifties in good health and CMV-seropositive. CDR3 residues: CASSYPDRAIYEQYF. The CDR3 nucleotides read TGTGCCAGCAGTTACCCGGACAGGGCCATCTACGAGCAGTACTTC.